These 31 T cell receptor beta chains were all obtained from the same sample, sequenced in a study of blood T cell repertoires in COVID-19. Here immunoSEQ multiplex PCR was the method, and the copy in TCRdb shows in-frame clones only, minus some. The sample consists of approximately 170,000 clones, over 70% of them appearing once. The material sequenced was PBMCs or T cells enriched from blood (not recorded which). The receptor set was obtained from a woman in her forties or fifties in a cohort exposed to, infected with or recovered from COVID-19 (not recorded which).

This clone was picked up a small number of times. The J gene is TRBJ1-5, the V gene TRBV15, with 10 bases fitting TRBD1. V lost 1 base, J lost 5 bases, and 2 bases stayed unmatched. CDR1 and CDR2 from the germline V gene are LNHNV and YYDKDF (reference sequence). There are 15 residues in the CDR3. The CDR3, as DNA: TGTGCCACCAGCAGAGCCGGGACAGGGGATCAGCCCCAGCATTTT. The encoded protein is CATSRAGTGDQPQHF. The full variable domain, completed using reference TRBV15 and TRBJ1-5, is DAMVIQNPRYQVTQFGKPVTLSCSQTLNHNVMYWYQQKSSQAPKLLFHYYDKDFNNEADTPDNFQSRRPNTSFCFLDIRSPGLGDTAMYLCATSRAGTGDQPQHFGDGTRLSIL.

The V call is TRBV4-1, the J call TRBJ2-1; TRBD1 agrees at 7 bases. CDR1 and CDR2 (germline): MGHRA, YSYEKL. V was pared by 3 bases and J by 12 bases, with 5 bases of the junction left unmatched. There are 12 residues in the CDR3. The CDR3 protein is CASSHIGDRQFF. CDR3 coding DNA: TGCGCCAGCAGCCACATCGGGGACAGGCAGTTCTTC.

This sequence joins TRBV4-2 and TRBJ1-3; D not resolved. The CDR3 is 14 residues long. The germline CDR1 and CDR2 sequences are LGHNA and YNFKEQ. Trimming stripped 5 bases from V and 4 bases from J, with 12 bases between. The CDR3 DNA is TGTGCCAGCAGCGATCCCGGGGTCGGAAACACCATATATTTT. Translating it yields CASSDPGVGNTIYF.

The rearrangement links TRBV5-1 to TRBJ1-1, with a tentative D call TRBD1 (5 bases). Trimming shortened V by 4 bases and J by 6 bases, and 10 bases separated the two germline ends. Germline V gives CDR1 SGHRS, CDR2 YFSETQ. CDR3 size: 12 residues. CDR3 nucleotides: TGCGCCAGCAGCGCACCAGGGCCTGAAGCTTTCTTT. Translating it yields CASSAPGPEAFF.

The V gene is TRBV7-3, the J gene TRBJ2-2; 9 bases line up with TRBD1. This CDR3 is built from 16 residues. J gave up 1 base and V 0 bases, and 0 bases lay outside the gene matches. Germline CDR1 and CDR2: SGHTA and FQGTGA. The CDR3 DNA is TGTGCCAGCAGCTTAACGACAGGGGGGAACACCGGGGAGCTGTTTTTT. Translation: CASSLTTGGNTGELFF.

V gene TRBV29-1 combines with J gene TRBJ1-1; a weak D match, TRBD1 (6 bases). V was pared by 3 bases and J by 4 bases, with 9 bases between. The V gene's germline CDR1 is SQVTM and CDR2 ANQGSEA. This CDR3 contains 12 residues. The CDR3 nucleotides are TGCAGCGTTGAGGGGGGGGCCACTGAAGCTTTCTTT. It codes for CSVEGGATEAFF.

The V and J genes are TRBV6-5 and TRBJ1-2; TRBD1 agrees at 9 bases. V dropped 1 base and J dropped 4; count of bases not matched to a gene: 7. The CDR3 loop spans 16 amino acids. The germline gives CDR1 MNHEY, CDR2 SVGAGI. The CDR3 region is CASSYWEETGGYGYTF. The CDR3 DNA reads TGTGCCAGCAGTTACTGGGAAGAGACAGGGGGCTATGGCTACACCTTC.

V usage is TRBV30 and J usage is TRBJ2-5, with 13 positions matching TRBD2. The CDR3 runs 17 residues. Trimming at V came to 2 bases and at J to 2 bases, leaving 8 bases not matched to a gene. CDR1 GTSNPN and CDR2 SVGIG come from the germline V gene (reference sequence). The CDR3 coding sequence is TGTGCCTGGAGTTCCCTTAGGACTAGCGGGAGTCAAGAGACCCAGTACTTC. Protein: CAWSSLRTSGSQETQYF.

The chain carries TRBV5-6 and TRBJ1-5; tentative D call: TRBD1 (6 bases). Germline CDR1 and CDR2: SGHDT and YYEEEE. The CDR3 has 15 residues. V was pared by 2 bases and J by 6 bases, with 15 bases between. The CDR3, as DNA: TGTGCCAGCAGCTTTTTCGGGTCAGGGGCTCAGCCCCAGCATTTT. Its protein is CASSFFGSGAQPQHF.

V and J are TRBV10-3 and TRBJ2-1, with TRBD2 identical over 14 bases. In germline, CDR1 is ENHRY, CDR2 SYGVKD. The junction had 8 bases not matched to a gene; V was cut back by 6 bases and J by 10 bases. The CDR3 has 15 amino acids. CDR3 sequence (DNA): TGTGCCATCAGCCTTGGACTAGCGGGAGGAGGGGAGCAGTTCTTC. Its protein is CAISLGLAGGGEQFF.

V gene TRBV7-3 combines with J gene TRBJ1-2; a weak D match, TRBD1 (5 bases). The germline V gene encodes CDR1 SGHTA and CDR2 FQGTGA. V lost 3 bases to trimming and J lost 5 bases, with 10 bases between them. The CDR3 runs 13 residues. CDR3 protein: CASSFGAGYGYTF. The CDR3 region has the DNA TGTGCCAGCAGCTTCGGCGCAGGGTATGGCTACACCTTC.

This clone was seen only a few times. V usage is TRBV7-2 and J usage is TRBJ1-4, with 8 bases fitting TRBD1. Germline V CDR1 and CDR2: SGHTA, FQGNSA. CDR3 length equals 14 residues. V lost 5 bases, J lost 5 bases, and 4 bases stayed unmatched. In nucleotides, the CDR3 is TGTGCCAGCAGCCAGGGACAGGAAAATGAAAAACTGTTTTTT. It yields the protein CASSQGQENEKLFF. Full variable domain (missing parts from reference TRBV7-2 and TRBJ1-4): GAGVSQSPSNKVTEKGKDVELRCDPISGHTALYWYRQSLGQGLEFLIYFQGNSAPDKSGLPSDRFSAERTGGSVSTLTIQRTQQEDSAVYLCASSQGQENEKLFFGSGTQLSVL.

The chain carries TRBV27 and TRBJ2-5; 10 bases align to TRBD1. This CDR3 contains 15 residues. With V trimmed by 6 bases and J by 5 bases, 9 bases remained unmatched. Germline V gene data show CDR1 as MNHEY and CDR2 as SMNVEV (reference sequence). This CDR3 reads CASSLGTGDWETQYF. CDR3 nucleotide sequence: TGTGCCAGCAGCCTCGGGACAGGGGATTGGGAGACCCAGTACTTC.

This chain links TRBV30 with TRBJ2-2; D remains unclear. This CDR3 is built from 14 residues. Germline V gene data show CDR1 as GTSNPN and CDR2 as SVGIG (reference sequence). Trimming removed 4 bases from V and 0 bases from J, with 9 bases in between. CDR3 sequence reads: CAWTGLSNTGELFF. DNA for the CDR3: TGTGCCTGGACAGGTCTTTCGAACACCGGGGAGCTGTTTTTT.

The V and J genes are TRBV3-1 (or the pseudogene TRBV3-2) and TRBJ2-3, with 12 bases fitting TRBD2. Germline-derived CDR1 and CDR2 are LGHDT and YNNKEL (reference sequence). The CDR3 is 16 residues long. The V segment lost 3 bases and the J segment 2 bases; nucleotides outside the gene matches: 3. CDR3 coding DNA: TGTGCCAGCAGCCACCGGACTAGCGGGATCACAGATACGCAGTATTTT. It yields the protein CASSHRTSGITDTQYF.

V and J are TRBV7-8 and TRBJ2-7; D possibly corresponds to TRBD2 (6 bases). The CDR3 has 15 residues. Trimming shortened V by 5 bases and J by 2 bases, and 16 bases separated the two germline ends. Germline V gene sequence: CDR1 SGHVS, CDR2 FQNEAQ. The DNA for the CDR3 is TGTGCCAGCAGCCGACGGAGGGACTCCCCCTACGAGCAGTACTTC. Amino acids: CASSRRRDSPYEQYF.

V is TRBV14 and J is TRBJ1-4; D is possibly TRBD1 (5 bases). The CDR3 totals 14 residues. The V gene lost 0 bases and the J gene lost 8 bases, with 10 bases spanning the gap. Germline-derived CDR1 and CDR2 are SGHDN and FVKESK. For the CDR3, the DNA is TGTGCCAGCAGCCAAGATGGCAGGGAAGAAAAACTGTTTTTT. This codes for CASSQDGREEKLFF.

The chain carries TRBV4-1 and TRBJ2-5, with D perhaps matching TRBD2 (5 bases). CDR3 size: 14 residues. Germline V CDR1 and CDR2: MGHRA, YSYEKL. V was shortened by 0 bases and J by 3 bases, with 8 bases between the two germline ends. In DNA form, the CDR3 reads TGCGCCAGCAGCCAAGAACCGGGAAAAGAGACCCAGTACTTC. Translated, it gives CASSQEPGKETQYF.

The chain combines TRBV4-1 with TRBJ1-2; 8 nucleotides align to TRBD1. Germline lookup yields CDR1 MGHRA and CDR2 YSYEKL. The J segment lost 6 bases and the V segment lost 0 bases, leaving 6 bases of the junction unmatched. The CDR3 length is 15 residues. The CDR3 DNA sequence: TGCGCCAGCAGCCAAGATAACAGGGGGTGGGATGGCTACACCTTC. Protein product: CASSQDNRGWDGYTF.

Only one count was recorded for this clone. The chain uses TRBV5-6 and TRBJ2-1, with 12 bases that match TRBD2. This CDR3 is 15 amino acids long. From germline, CDR1 is SGHDT and CDR2 YYEEEE. Trimming removed 4 bases from V and 7 bases from J; junction bases left unmatched: 6. The CDR3 coding sequence is TGTGCCAGCAGCCTAGCGGGAGGGCCGTTTAATGAGCAGTTCTTC. It yields the protein CASSLAGGPFNEQFF.

This chain connects TRBV5-4 to TRBJ2-1; D remains ambiguous. The germline gives CDR1 SGHNT, CDR2 YYREEE (reference sequence). Trimming removed 0 bases from V and 0 bases from J, with 7 bases in between. This CDR3 has 15 residues. The CDR3: CASSLERSSYNEQFF. CDR3 DNA: TGTGCCAGCAGCTTGGAACGGAGCTCCTACAATGAGCAGTTCTTC.

Only one count was recorded for this clone. The rearrangement links TRBV19 to TRBJ1-5; perhaps TRBD1 as D (5 bases). The CDR3 is made up of 15 amino acids. V dropped 6 bases and J dropped 2 bases, with 14 bases sitting between them. CDR1 and CDR2 from the germline V gene are LNHDA and SQIVND (reference sequence). For the CDR3, the DNA is TGTGCCAGTAGGTCTGGCGGGGCGGGCAATCAGCCCCAGCATTTT. Residues: CASRSGGAGNQPQHF.

In this sample, this clone turned up a few times. The gene calls are TRBV19 and TRBJ2-2, with 11 nucleotides matching TRBD2. The V and J ends lost 10 bases and 4 bases, in that order; junction bases with no gene match: 8. CDR1 and CDR2 (germline): LNHDA, SQIVND (reference sequence). The CDR3 has 15 amino acids. As DNA, the CDR3 is TGTGCCACCACTAGCGGGGGCTTGAGCACCGGGGAGCTGTTTTTT. Translating it yields CATTSGGLSTGELFF.

This rearrangement joins TRBV20-1 to TRBJ2-1, with 11 bases matching TRBD2. CDR3 size: 17 residues. J lost 6 bases, V lost 3 bases, and 13 bases had no gene match. The germline gives CDR1 DFQATT, CDR2 SNEGSKA (reference sequence). CDR3: CSASSASGGLVGNEQFF. CDR3 in DNA: TGCAGTGCTAGTTCGGCTAGCGGGGGGTTAGTTGGCAATGAGCAGTTCTTC.

This clone was picked up many times. The chain couples TRBV4-2 to TRBJ2-1; TRBD2 matches at 10 bases. V shed 2 bases and J 6 bases; nucleotides not matched to a gene: 4. Germline lookup yields CDR1 LGHNA and CDR2 YNFKEQ. CDR3 length equals 15 residues. The chain's CDR3 is CASSQIERGGNEQFF. The CDR3 coding sequence is TGTGCCAGCAGCCAAATAGAGCGGGGGGGCAATGAGCAGTTCTTC.

This clone was seen more than once but under ten times. The junction differs from germline at one of its ends, possibly a read error. CDR3 bases: TGTGCCAGCAGCTTGCCCCAGCGGACTAGCGGGAGGGATTTT. Translating it yields CASSLPQRTSGRDF. This chain connects TRBV5-4 to TRBJ2-3; 15 nucleotides match TRBD2. Germline assignment: CDR1 SGHNT and CDR2 YYREEE (reference sequence). The CDR3 is made up of 14 amino acids. The variable domain in full, completed from reference TRBV5-4 and TRBJ2-3, reads ETGVTQSPTHLIKTRGQQVTLRCSSQSGHNTVSWYQQALGQGPQFIFQYYREEENGRGNFPPRFSGLQFPNYSSELNVNALELDDSALYLCASSLPQRTSGRDFGPGTRLTVL.

This clone has at least ten counts. Different DNA sequences within this sample yield the same CDR3. The chain employs TRBV6-4 and TRBJ2-2; D remains unclear. There are 14 residues in the CDR3. V was trimmed by 4 bases and J by 0 bases, leaving 6 bases between them. Germline assignment: CDR1 MRHNA and CDR2 SNTAGT. CDR3: CASSGSANTGELFF. As DNA, the CDR3 is TGTGCCAGCAGTGGCAGCGCGAACACCGGGGAGCTGTTTTTT.

V usage is TRBV7-3 and J usage is TRBJ2-2, with D unresolved. The CDR3 has 16 residues. Germline V gives CDR1 SGHTA, CDR2 FQGTGA. The V end was cut by 0 bases, the J end by 2 bases, with 10 bases between. The CDR3 coding sequence is TGTGCCAGCAGCTTAACGGTGGTAGCCAACACCGGGGAGCTGTTTTTT. As protein: CASSLTVVANTGELFF. The full variable domain, its missing parts supplied by reference TRBV7-3 and TRBJ2-2, is GAGVSQTPSNKVTEKGKYVELRCDPISGHTALYWYRQSLGQGPEFLIYFQGTGAADDSGLPNDRFFAVRPEGSVSTLKIQRTERGDSAVYLCASSLTVVANTGELFFGEGSRLTVL.

V is TRBV6-5 and J is TRBJ1-5; D ambiguous. Germline V lookup: CDR1 MNHEY, CDR2 SVGAGI. The CDR3 extends over 15 amino acids. V lost 6 bases to trimming and J lost 0 bases, with 12 bases between them. CDR3 nucleotides: TGTGCCAGCAGGGTCGGACTATCTAGCAATCAGCCCCAGCATTTT. This sequence encodes CASRVGLSSNQPQHF.

The chain joins TRBV7-9 to TRBJ2-7; 11 bases are a match to TRBD2. Germline V gene sequence: CDR1 SEHNR, CDR2 FQNEAQ (reference sequence). Trimming cost V 2 bases and J 3 bases; bases outside gene matches: 6. CDR3 length equals 16 residues. DNA of the CDR3: TGTGCCAGCAGCTTATCACCTAGCGGGGGGATCTACGAGCAGTACTTC. Its translation: CASSLSPSGGIYEQYF. Using reference TRBV7-9 and TRBJ2-7 for the parts outside the CDR3, the full variable domain is DTGVSQNPRHKITKRGQNVTFRCDPISEHNRLYWYRQTLGQGPEFLTYFQNEAQLEKSRLLSDRFSAERPKGSFSTLEIQRTEQGDSAMYLCASSLSPSGGIYEQYFGPGTRLTVT.

The chain joins TRBV29-1 to TRBJ2-1; TRBD1 agrees at 8 bases. The CDR3 extends over 17 amino acids. J lost 4 bases, V lost 7 bases, and 18 bases had no gene match. The germline V gene encodes CDR1 SQVTM and CDR2 ANQGSEA. Here the CDR3 reads CSAQPIPGTGRYNEQFF. The CDR3 DNA is TGCAGCGCCCAGCCGATTCCCGGGACAGGACGTTACAATGAGCAGTTCTTC.